The count of the clone carrying this TCR beta chain is one. Its target is not known. Naivety among CD8 cells was defined by CD45RO negativity and positive CCR7 selection, thereby excluding terminally differentiated effector memory CD45RA+ cells. The data were obtained in a study of shared clonotypes between healthy human individuals. Study conclusions and caveats: Sequencing depth was predicted to influence how clonotypes are shared among donors.

Original data processing: ImmunoSEQ output held junction-only sequences without quality scores, so filtering differed. TCRdb's table, derived via immunoSEQ multiplex PCR, lists solely in-frame clones and lacks some. The V and J calls and the clone size are those of that table, but D and trimming were determined from the DNA. The sample includes 2 million to 2.5 million clones, just over 90% of them seen just once. Trimming removed 3 bases from V and 7 bases from J; junction bases left unmatched: 7. The germline V gene has CDR1 LNHDA and CDR2 SQIVND (reference sequence). This CDR3 has 15 amino acids. The TCR was taken from a man aged 18 to 29 in good health. Some clones in this sample may be carry-over from other donors' samples. Sequenced input: naive CD8+ T cells from PBMCs. The V gene is TRBV19, the J gene TRBJ2-2, with 8 bases identical to TRBD1. CDR3 sequence reads: CASSIAGGAGGELFF. As DNA, the CDR3 is TGTGCCAGTAGTATTGCAGGGGGCGCGGGCGGGGAGCTGTTTTTT.